A selection of T cell receptor beta chains follows, all from one sample in a study of cytomegalovirus exposure and HLA in healthy donors. This table comes from immunoSEQ multiplex PCR, and its TCRdb copy is limited to in-frame clones, with some not included. The sample records 200,000 to 300,000 clones, more than 75% being singletons. The sample taken for sequencing was PBMCs. The receptor set was obtained from a woman in her 30s in good health and CMV-seropositive. Both conserved end residues are part of each CDR3. The order of the fields is J gene, V gene, clone size, CDR3 protein. Only part of the rows carry a size: once, few, many, or a class if the clone is expanded.

>TRBJ2-7|TRBV4-1|many
CASSHPFAGVYEQYF
>TRBJ1-1|TRBV5-4|NA
CASRNPLRGDTEAFF
>TRBJ1-3|TRBV5-4|NA
CASSTLQAREGGNTIYF
>TRBJ2-2|TRBV11-2|NA
CASSFRTGGTGELFF
>TRBJ2-2|TRBV27|NA
CASKSQGLSGELFF
>TRBJ2-3|TRBV15|few
CATSRASGSRRDTQYF
>TRBJ2-5|TRBV27|NA
CASSPSGYQETQYF
>TRBJ2-5|TRBV7-7|NA
CASSLGVAGGQETQYF
>TRBJ2-7|TRBV29-1|NA
CSVEDLGGSEQYF
>TRBJ2-3|TRBV18|NA
CASSPGPGGTYTDTQYF
>TRBJ2-7|TRBV5-5|NA
CASSSGQGRFYEQYF
>TRBJ1-1|TRBV27|NA
CASSLRENTEAFF
>TRBJ2-1|TRBV9|NA
CASSPGTDYYNEQFF
>TRBJ2-1|TRBV18|NA
CASSPAPWTSGNNEQFF
>TRBJ2-7|TRBV13|NA
CASSFQRTSGKEEQYF
>TRBJ1-2|TRBV20-1|NA
CSARQGRGYTF
>TRBJ1-5|TRBV30|few
CAWTSRGQMSNQPQHF
>TRBJ2-7|TRBV29-1|NA
CSAARTADSYEQYF
>TRBJ1-3|TRBV19|NA
CASSLTGGSSGNTIYF
>TRBJ2-1|TRBV7-3|NA
CASSLTSTGGNEQFF
>TRBJ1-3|TRBV6-5|NA
CASSYSGDITGNTIYF
>TRBJ2-3|TRBV5-4|NA
CASSTGTGATDTQYF
>TRBJ2-2|TRBV13|NA
CASSLESRNTGELFF
>TRBJ2-2|TRBV11-2|NA
CASRGLAGDRTGELFF
>TRBJ1-1|TRBV28|NA
CASSLGENRAFF